The T cell receptor (beta chain) described here comes from a study of T-cell reconstitution after alpha-beta-depleted transplantation in children. The study, taken as a whole, reports: Where alpha-beta T cells came from about two months after transplant was reportedly several hundred expanded graft clones. Newly generated T cells supplied most T-cell counts and diversity one year post-transplant. Recipient T cells and thymic progenitors that survived gave rise to the high TCRbeta diversity observed at day 60 in some patients.

Germline V CDR1 and CDR2: MNHEY, SVGEGT. CDR3 size: 11 residues. V was clipped by 8 bases and J by 6 bases; unmatched bases: 3. Preparing the TCRbeta library involved the use of unique molecular identifiers. TCRdb fed the PCR reads into MiXCR, producing one record per CDR3 protein. The table includes hundreds of thousands of distinct CDR3 sequences, around 13% detected once. Many counts were recorded for this clonotype. No antigen is known for it. The chain has TRBV6-2 or TRBV6-3 and TRBJ2-7; TRBD1 agrees at 8 bases. This sequence originates from a male patient aged 10-17 years who had a stem cell transplant for acute myeloid leukemia, so the T cells may come from the graft donor. Sequenced here: PBMCs, mostly from graft donor cells, sampled 360 days after TCRalphabeta/CD19-depleted stem cell transplant. The CDR3 sequence is CASGQGGEQYF. The CDR3 DNA follows: TGTGCCAGCGGACAGGGCGGCGAGCAGTACTTC.